This T cell receptor (beta chain) originates from a study of shared clonotypes between healthy human individuals. This CDR3 comprises 13 residues. J gave up 5 bases and V 11 bases, and 6 bases lay outside the gene matches. Germline values: CDR1 SGHAT, CDR2 FQDESV (reference sequence). The protocol was immunoSEQ multiplex PCR, while the TCRdb copy is restricted to in-frame clones and leaves out a portion. The repertoire holds 400,000 to 550,000 clones, with around three quarters as singletons. This chain uses TRBV11-1 with TRBJ2-1, with 10 bases aligning to TRBD2. This sequence was found in a woman in her thirties or forties in good health. Some clones in this sample may be carry-over from other donors' samples. The sample was PBMCs. This CDR3 reads CAVRTSGNNEQFF. For the CDR3, the DNA is TGTGCCGTCCGGACTAGCGGAAACAATGAGCAGTTCTTC.